This is a list of T cell receptor beta chains from one sample in a study of T cell responses to AZD1222 COVID-19 vaccine. Assay: immunoSEQ multiplex PCR; the TCRdb copy retains only in-frame clones and omits some. The sample holds around 200,000 clones, just under 95% seen once. Material: peripheral blood, obtained 28 days after the second dose of the MenACWY control vaccine. The receptors derive from an adult who received the MenACWY meningococcal vaccine as a control. The CDR3 runs from the conserved cysteine through the conserved F or W. The D gene is left open where the match is weak. Expanded clones get a size class; other rows say once, few or many, or leave the size out.

CDR3 DNA: TGTGCCATTTCGACAGGCTCTGGAAACACCATATATTTT
CDR3 protein: CAISTGSGNTIYF
D gene: -
V gene: TRBV10-3
J gene: TRBJ1-3
clone size: -

CDR3 DNA: TGTGCCAGCAGCTTGTATGCGACAGCGGACTATGGCTACACCTTC
CDR3 protein: CASSLYATADYGYTF
D gene: -
V gene: TRBV5-8
J gene: TRBJ1-2
clone size: -

CDR3 DNA: TGTGCCAGCAGTGAATCAGGAACTGGAAACACCATATATTTT
CDR3 protein: CASSESGTGNTIYF
D gene: -
V gene: TRBV25-1
J gene: TRBJ1-3
clone size: -

CDR3 DNA: TGTGCCAGCAGTTACCTGGGGGGCAATCAGCCCCAGCATTTT
CDR3 protein: CASSYLGGNQPQHF
D gene: -
V gene: TRBV6-2/TRBV6-3
J gene: TRBJ1-5
clone size: -

CDR3 DNA: TGTGCCAGCAGAGGGGACAGGGTCTCTGAAGCTTTCTTT
CDR3 protein: CASRGDRVSEAFF
D gene: -
V gene: TRBV21-1
J gene: TRBJ1-1
clone size: -

CDR3 DNA: TGTGCCACCAGTGATCAACAGGGCCGCTACACCTTC
CDR3 protein: CATSDQQGRYTF
D gene: -
V gene: TRBV24-1
J gene: TRBJ1-2
clone size: once

CDR3 DNA: TGTGCCAGCAGTTCCTGGACTAGCGGCACCCTAGAGCAGTACTTC
CDR3 protein: CASSSWTSGTLEQYF
D gene: TRBD2
V gene: TRBV6-5
J gene: TRBJ2-7
clone size: -

CDR3 DNA: TGTGCCAGCAGCTTAGTTAGCGGGGGAACCGGGGAGCTGTTTTTT
CDR3 protein: CASSLVSGGTGELFF
D gene: TRBD2
V gene: TRBV7-2
J gene: TRBJ2-2
clone size: -

CDR3 DNA: TGTGCCAGCTCACCAACGGGGAACACTGAAGCTTTCTTT
CDR3 protein: CASSPTGNTEAFF
D gene: -
V gene: TRBV18
J gene: TRBJ1-1
clone size: -

CDR3 DNA: TGCGCCAGCAGCTTGGTGGGGACTGGGTCTGAAGCTTTCTTT
CDR3 protein: CASSLVGTGSEAFF
D gene: -
V gene: TRBV5-1
J gene: TRBJ1-1
clone size: once

CDR3 DNA: TGCGCCAGCAGCTTAGGCGGACAGGCCCTCCAAGAGACCCAGTACTTC
CDR3 protein: CASSLGGQALQETQYF
D gene: TRBD1
V gene: TRBV5-1
J gene: TRBJ2-5
clone size: once

CDR3 DNA: TGTGCCAGCAGCTTATTTCTGGACAAAGCCTACGAGCAGTACTTC
CDR3 protein: CASSLFLDKAYEQYF
D gene: -
V gene: TRBV13
J gene: TRBJ2-7
clone size: once

CDR3 DNA: TGTGCCAGCAAAAGGACAGGCCACTATGGCTACACCTTC
CDR3 protein: CASKRTGHYGYTF
D gene: TRBD1
V gene: TRBV25-1
J gene: TRBJ1-2
clone size: -

CDR3 DNA: TGTGCCAGCAGTCAGCTACGACAGGGGAACTCACCCCTCCACTTT
CDR3 protein: CASSQLRQGNSPLHF
D gene: TRBD1
V gene: TRBV27
J gene: TRBJ1-6
clone size: -

CDR3 DNA: TGCGCCAGCAGTCCTACCCGGGTAGCGAAAAACAATGAGCAGTTCTTC
CDR3 protein: CASSPTRVAKNNEQFF
D gene: -
V gene: TRBV5-1
J gene: TRBJ2-1
clone size: -

CDR3 DNA: TGTGCCAGCTCACCACTTCCGGGACAGGGGGCCGGGGAGACCCAGTACTTC
CDR3 protein: CASSPLPGQGAGETQYF
D gene: TRBD1
V gene: TRBV18
J gene: TRBJ2-5
clone size: few

CDR3 DNA: TGCGCCAGCAGCCAAGACTGGGGCTCCTACAATGAGCAGTTCTTC
CDR3 protein: CASSQDWGSYNEQFF
D gene: -
V gene: TRBV4-3
J gene: TRBJ2-1
clone size: once

CDR3 DNA: TGTGCCAGCAGCTTGGAGGCGGTTGGCTACACCTTC
CDR3 protein: CASSLEAVGYTF
D gene: -
V gene: TRBV5-6
J gene: TRBJ1-2
clone size: -

CDR3 DNA: TGTGCCTGGAGTCTGGTGAGGGGCGCAGATGGCTACACCTTC
CDR3 protein: CAWSLVRGADGYTF
D gene: -
V gene: TRBV30
J gene: TRBJ1-2
clone size: -